Listed below are T cell receptor beta chains from one sample, sequenced in a study of T cells in Graves' hyperthyroidism and ophthalmopathy. TCRdb ran MiXCR on the multiplex PCR reads and lists one entry per CDR3 protein. The profile shows 500,000 to 600,000 distinct CDR3 sequences, about 45% of them singletons. Sequenced input: peripheral blood or thyroid tissue (not recorded which). All receptors derive from an adult woman with Graves' disease, either hyperthyroidism or ophthalmopathy (not recorded which). CDR3s include the opening cysteine and the closing phenylalanine or tryptophan. The order of the fields is V gene, clone size, J gene, D gene, CDR3 DNA, CDR3 protein. D genes are given only for firm matches. Where a row states a size, it is once, few, many or the class of an expanded clone; other rows omit it.

>TRBV5-1|NA|TRBJ2-7|NA
TGCGCCAGCAGCGACCCATCTGGGGGAGAGCAGTACTTC
CASSDPSGGEQYF
>TRBV12-3/TRBV12-4|NA|TRBJ1-2|NA
TGTGCCAGCAGGATCCCGGGCGGCTACACCTTC
CASRIPGGYTF
>TRBV7-4|NA|TRBJ1-1|NA
TGTGCCAGCACCGAGACAGGTCGTGGCGCTGAAGCTTTCTTT
CASTETGRGAEAFF
>TRBV10-3|NA|TRBJ1-1|NA
TGTGCCATCAGGGAACAGGGTATGAACACTGAAGCTTTCTTT
CAIREQGMNTEAFF
>TRBV7-9|NA|TRBJ2-5|NA
TGTGCCAGCAGCTTGGTTCCTGGGGCTCGGGAGACCCAGTACTTC
CASSLVPGARETQYF
>TRBV7-2|many|TRBJ2-7|TRBD2
TGTGCCAGCAGCTTAAGGGATGGGGACTACACCCACGAGCAGTACTTC
CASSLRDGDYTHEQYF
>TRBV24-1|NA|TRBJ1-2|NA
TGTGCCACCTGGGACCCCAACTCTGGCTACACCTTC
CATWDPNSGYTF
>TRBV15|many|TRBJ2-2|NA
TGTGCCACCAGCCCCGTTCCCGAATCCGGGGAGCTGTTTTTT
CATSPVPESGELFF
>TRBV9|many|TRBJ2-5|NA
TGTGCCAGCAACAGAGTTGGGGAGACCCAGTACTTC
CASNRVGETQYF
>TRBV10-3|NA|TRBJ2-2|TRBD2
TGTGCCATCAATCGGGGGGTTAACACCGGGGAGCTGTTTTTT
CAINRGVNTGELFF
>TRBV10-3|NA|TRBJ1-5|NA
TGTGCCATCAGCCAATCCGGGACGGTTACCAATCAGCCCCAGCATTTT
CAISQSGTVTNQPQHF
>TRBV25-1|many|TRBJ1-2|TRBD1
TGTGCCAGCAGTGCTACAGGGGGCTCCTATGGCTACACCTTC
CASSATGGSYGYTF
>TRBV20-1|many|TRBJ2-2|TRBD2
TGCAGTGCTAGAGGACTAGCGGGAGGATCACCCGGGGAGCTGTTTTTT
CSARGLAGGSPGELFF
>TRBV10-3|NA|TRBJ2-5|TRBD1
TGTGCCATCAGGCAAACAGGGGGATACCAAGAGACCCAGTACTTC
CAIRQTGGYQETQYF
>TRBV7-9|many|TRBJ2-5|NA
TGTGCCAGCAGTCCTGGAATCGCAGAGACCCAGTACTTC
CASSPGIAETQYF
>TRBV9|many|TRBJ2-7|NA
TGTGCCAGCAGCGTAGGGACAGCCTACTACGAGCAGTACTTC
CASSVGTAYYEQYF
>TRBV20-1|once|TRBJ2-7|NA
TGCAGTGCTACGAACGGGGATTTCTACGAGCAGTACTTC
CSATNGDFYEQYF
>TRBV5-5|NA|TRBJ2-5|NA
TGTGCCAGCCGCGAGGTGTCTCCCGGGACCCAGTACTTC
CASREVSPGTQYF
>TRBV7-2|once|TRBJ2-5|TRBD1
TGCGCCAGCAGCCAAGGCCATCCCGGGACAGGGGGAGAGACCCAGTACTTC
CASSQGHPGTGGETQYF
>TRBV5-1|NA|TRBJ2-7|NA
TGCGCCAGCAGCCATCCTACAGGTGGGGGCTCCTACGAGCAGTACTTC
CASSHPTGGGSYEQYF
>TRBV29-1|few|TRBJ1-6|TRBD1
TGCAGCGTTGCCGAGGGACAGGGTACTTCACCCCTCCACTTT
CSVAEGQGTSPLHF
>TRBV20-1|NA|TRBJ2-7|NA
TGCAGTGCTAGAGTAAACAGGGGGGGGGTCGGCGAGCAGTACTTC
CSARVNRGGVGEQYF
>TRBV5-1|few|TRBJ1-2|NA
TGCGCCAGCAGGCCCAGGATTAATGATGGCTACACCTTC
CASRPRINDGYTF
>TRBV7-9|NA|TRBJ2-7|NA
TGTGCCAGCAGCTTAGTATCGTTGGGGAACGAGCAGTACTTC
CASSLVSLGNEQYF
>TRBV14|many|TRBJ2-7|NA
TGTGCCAGCAGCGAAATATACAGGGTCGAGCAGTACTTC
CASSEIYRVEQYF
>TRBV24-1|NA|TRBJ2-5|NA
TGTGCCACCTCTATATCAGGGGGGGAGACCCAGTACTTC
CATSISGGETQYF
>TRBV7-9|NA|TRBJ2-5|NA
TGTGCCAGCAGCACGTACCAAGAGACCCAGTGCTTC
CASSTYQETQCF
>TRBV5-1|many|TRBJ2-7|NA
TGCGCCAGCAGCCAACGGACCACTGGCTACGTGGAGCAGTACTTC
CASSQRTTGYVEQYF
>TRBV6-6|many|TRBJ1-3|NA
TGTGCCAGCAGCCAAACTACAGTTGGAAACACCATATATTTT
CASSQTTVGNTIYF
>TRBV20-1|NA|TRBJ2-5|TRBD2
TGCAGTGCTCTAGCGGGAGGGGTAGAGACCCAGTACTTC
CSALAGGVETQYF
>TRBV2|NA|TRBJ1-1|NA
TGTGCCAGCAGACCTGCCTCCAGGGAAGCTTTCTTT
CASRPASREAFF